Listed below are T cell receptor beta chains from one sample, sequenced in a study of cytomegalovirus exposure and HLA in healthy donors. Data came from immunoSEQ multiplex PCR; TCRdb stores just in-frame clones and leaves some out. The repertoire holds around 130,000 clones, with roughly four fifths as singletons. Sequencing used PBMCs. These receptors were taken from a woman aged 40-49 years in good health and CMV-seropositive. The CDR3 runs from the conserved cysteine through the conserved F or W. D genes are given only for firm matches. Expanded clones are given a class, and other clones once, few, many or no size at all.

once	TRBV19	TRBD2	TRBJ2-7	CASSEAGTTYEQYF	TGTGCCAGTAGTGAGGCCGGGACTACCTACGAGCAGTACTTC
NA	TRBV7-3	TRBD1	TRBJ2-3	CASSLNSGQNGDTQYF	TGTGCCAGCAGCTTAAACTCGGGACAGAATGGAGATACGCAGTATTTT
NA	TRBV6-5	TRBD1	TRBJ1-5	CASSLGDRGQPQHF	TGTGCCAGCAGCCTAGGGGACAGGGGCCAGCCCCAGCATTTT
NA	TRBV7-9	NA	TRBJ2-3	CASSLLTTPSTDTQYF	TGTGCCAGCAGCTTATTAACTACCCCTAGCACAGATACGCAGTATTTT
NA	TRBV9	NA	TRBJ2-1	CASSASGTEQFF	TGTGCCAGCAGCGCGTCGGGGACAGAGCAGTTCTTC
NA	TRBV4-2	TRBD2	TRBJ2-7	CASSQSGGDSYEQYF	TGTGCCAGCAGTCAAAGCGGGGGGGACTCCTACGAGCAGTACTTC
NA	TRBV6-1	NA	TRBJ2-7	CASSEAGAGYEQYF	TGTGCCAGCAGTGAAGCCGGTGCGGGGTACGAGCAGTACTTC
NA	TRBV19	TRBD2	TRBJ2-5	CASSMRLAEEAQYF	TGTGCCAGTAGTATGAGACTAGCGGAAGAGGCCCAGTACTTC
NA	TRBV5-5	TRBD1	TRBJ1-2	CASSPDRGGYGYTF	TGTGCCAGCAGCCCCGACAGGGGTGGCTATGGCTACACCTTC
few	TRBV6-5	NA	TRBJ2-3	CATLQGGGCTQYF	TGTGCGACGCTACAGGGGGGGGGATGTACGCAGTATTTT
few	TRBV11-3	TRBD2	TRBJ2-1	CASSPQREGQGEQFF	TGTGCCAGCAGCCCACAGCGGGAGGGCCAGGGTGAGCAGTTCTTC
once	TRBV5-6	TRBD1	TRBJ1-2	CASSLARGQNYGYTF	TGTGCCAGCAGCTTGGCCCGGGGACAGAACTATGGCTACACCTTC
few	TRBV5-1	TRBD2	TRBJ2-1	CASSLPERGGHYEQFF	TGCGCCAGCAGCCTCCCTGAGCGGGGGGGCCACTATGAGCAGTTCTTC
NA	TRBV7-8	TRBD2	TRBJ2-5	CASSFDLGTSGGGQETQYF	TGTGCCAGCAGCTTCGACCTCGGGACTAGCGGGGGGGGGCAAGAGACCCAGTACTTC
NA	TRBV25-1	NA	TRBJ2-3	CASSRDIGTQYF	TGTGCCAGCAGTCGGGACATTGGTACGCAGTATTTT
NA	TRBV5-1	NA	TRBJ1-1	CASSIGQHGNTEAFF	TGCGCCAGCAGCATTGGACAGCATGGGAACACTGAAGCTTTCTTT
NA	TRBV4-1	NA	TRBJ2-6	CASSLRKGASTGANVLTF	TGCGCCAGCAGCCTCCGAAAAGGGGCTTCGACTGGGGCCAACGTCCTGACTTTC
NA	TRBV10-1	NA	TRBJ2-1	CASSDLKLGEQFF	TGCGCCAGCAGTGACCTCAAACTCGGTGAGCAGTTCTTC
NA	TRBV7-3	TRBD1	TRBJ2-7	CASSFGQGTYEQYF	TGTGCCAGCAGCTTTGGACAGGGCACCTACGAGCAGTACTTC
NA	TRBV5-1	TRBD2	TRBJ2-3	CASIPSGGAWDTQYF	TGCGCCAGCATTCCGAGCGGGGGGGCATGGGATACGCAGTATTTT
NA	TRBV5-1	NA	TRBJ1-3	CASSLEWGVGNTIYF	TGCGCCAGCAGCTTGGAGTGGGGGGTCGGGAACACCATATATTTT
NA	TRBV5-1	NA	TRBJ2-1	CASTRGVYNEQFF	TGCGCCAGCACCAGGGGGGTTTACAATGAGCAGTTCTTC
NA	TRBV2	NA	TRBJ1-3	CASTPGWTELIGNTIYF	TGTGCCAGCACCCCAGGGTGGACCGAATTGATTGGAAACACCATATATTTT
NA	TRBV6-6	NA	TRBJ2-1	CASRTGGPMGEQFF	TGTGCCAGCAGGACCGGGGGTCCGATGGGTGAGCAGTTCTTC
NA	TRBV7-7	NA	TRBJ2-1	CASSLGLMAGEQFF	TGTGCTAGCAGCTTAGGGCTAATGGCGGGTGAGCAGTTCTTC
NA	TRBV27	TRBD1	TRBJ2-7	CASSDSSRTGGYEQYF	TGTGCCAGCAGTGACAGTTCGCGAACAGGGGGCTACGAGCAGTACTTC
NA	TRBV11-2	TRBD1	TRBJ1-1	CASSGPGQGTEAFF	TGTGCCAGCAGCGGGCCGGGACAGGGGACTGAAGCTTTCTTT
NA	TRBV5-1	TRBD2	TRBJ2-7	CASSTSGGDYEQYF	TGCGCCAGCAGCACCTCGGGGGGGGACTACGAGCAGTACTTC
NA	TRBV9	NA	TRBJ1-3	CASSSPQGSGNTIYF	TGTGCCAGCAGTTCACCACAGGGCTCTGGAAACACCATATATTTT
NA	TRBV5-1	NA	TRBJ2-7	CASSPDGPGQEYF	TGCGCCAGCAGCCCCGACGGCCCAGGTCAGGAGTACTTC
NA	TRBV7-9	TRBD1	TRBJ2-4	CASSKARDRGRDIQYF	TGTGCCAGCAGCAAAGCCCGGGACAGGGGGAGAGACATTCAGTACTTC
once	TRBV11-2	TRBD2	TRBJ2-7	CASSLGTGLAGATYEQYF	TGTGCCAGCAGCTTAGGGACAGGACTAGCGGGGGCTACCTACGAGCAGTACTTC
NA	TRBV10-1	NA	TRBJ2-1	CASMVDRAGGEQFF	TGCGCCAGTATGGTTGACAGGGCCGGGGGTGAGCAGTTCTTC
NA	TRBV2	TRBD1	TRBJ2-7	CASKEDRGWGKQYF	TGTGCCAGCAAGGAGGACAGGGGATGGGGGAAGCAGTACTTC
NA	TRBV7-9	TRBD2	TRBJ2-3	CASSSRVTSGGTDTQYF	TGTGCCAGCAGCTCTAGGGTTACTAGCGGGGGCACAGATACGCAGTATTTT
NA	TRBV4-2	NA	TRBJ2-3	CASSQEGQRTDTQYF	TGTGCCAGCAGCCAGGAGGGACAGCGCACAGATACGCAGTATTTT
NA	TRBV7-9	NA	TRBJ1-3	CASSLGGSSGNTIYF	TGTGCCAGCAGCTTAGGAGGTAGCTCTGGAAACACCATATATTTT
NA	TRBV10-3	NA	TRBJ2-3	CAISADFTDTQYF	TGTGCCATCAGTGCGGACTTCACAGATACGCAGTATTTT
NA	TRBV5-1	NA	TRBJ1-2	CASSLGTEDHGYTF	TGCGCCAGCAGCTTGGGTACCGAGGATCATGGCTACACCTTC
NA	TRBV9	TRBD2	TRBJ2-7	CASSVAGTTSYEQYF	TGTGCCAGCAGCGTAGCCGGGACTACCTCCTACGAGCAGTACTTC
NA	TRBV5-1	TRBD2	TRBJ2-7	CASSEGLIYEQYF	TGCGCCAGCAGCGAGGGACTAATTTACGAGCAGTACTTC
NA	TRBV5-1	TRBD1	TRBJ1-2	CASSPGIPGQGYGYTF	TGCGCCAGCAGCCCGGGAATACCGGGACAGGGTTATGGCTACACCTTC
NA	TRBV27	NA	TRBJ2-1	CASSLLGGAEQFF	TGTGCCAGCAGTCTTCTCGGTGGGGCTGAGCAGTTCTTC
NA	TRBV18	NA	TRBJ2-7	CASSGAGSSYEQYF	TGTGCCAGCTCTGGCGCGGGAAGCTCCTACGAGCAGTACTTC
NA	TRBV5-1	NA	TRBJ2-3	CASSLELAITDTQYF	TGCGCCAGCAGCTTGGAACTAGCCATCACAGATACGCAGTATTTT
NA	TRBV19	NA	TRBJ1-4	CASRVQATNEKLFF	TGTGCCAGTAGAGTCCAGGCAACTAATGAAAAACTGTTTTTT
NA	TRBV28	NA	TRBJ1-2	CASSTSGLRGGYTF	TGTGCCAGCAGTACATCGGGACTCCGGGGCGGCTACACCTTC
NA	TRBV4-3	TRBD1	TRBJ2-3	CASSQDRGHTDTQYF	TGCGCCAGCAGCCAGGACAGGGGGCACACAGATACGCAGTATTTT
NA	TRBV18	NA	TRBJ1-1	CASSPLHQAETTEAFF	TGTGCCAGCTCACCCCTTCACCAGGCCGAAACCACTGAAGCTTTCTTT
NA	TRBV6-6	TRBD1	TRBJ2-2	CASSYSMPGGRRELFF	TGTGCCAGCAGTTACTCGATGCCAGGGGGCCGCCGGGAGCTGTTTTTT
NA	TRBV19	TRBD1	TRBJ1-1	CASSNPWTGQVEAFF	TGTGCCAGTAGTAACCCTTGGACAGGGCAGGTTGAAGCTTTCTTT
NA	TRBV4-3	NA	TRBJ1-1	CASSTVVGGRTETFF	TGCGCCAGCAGCACCGTGGTGGGAGGAAGGACTGAAACTTTCTTT
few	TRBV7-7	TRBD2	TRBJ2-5	CASSITSGSPETQYF	TGTGCTAGCAGCATTACTAGCGGGAGCCCAGAGACCCAGTACTTC